This T cell receptor beta chain was sequenced for a study of T cell clonality in common variable immunodeficiency. Study results and caveats: Reportedly, TCR beta sequences from common variable immunodeficiency showed fewer deletions and N-nucleotide insertions. Fewer TCRbeta clones were shared among CVID subjects than controls.

The sample holds many counts of this clone. What it binds is unknown. CVID subjects were about 14 female and 25 to 35 male, aged 9 to 64. The assay was immunoSEQ multiplex PCR, and TCRdb's table has in-frame clones only and misses some. This record lists about 30,000 clones, none seen once only, and the top ten clones contain 5% to 5.5%. Sequenced sample: peripheral blood mononuclear cells. The origin of this receptor is a human donor with common variable immunodeficiency.

This CDR3 reads CSARSSGVGETQYF. The sequenced part of the CDR3 DNA is TGCAGTGCTAGATCCAGCGGGGTAGGGGAGACC. The rearrangement uses TRBV20-1 and TRBJ2-5; TRBD2 matches at 7 bases. Read coverage stops 3 residues before the CDR3 terminus; the germline J gene supplies the remainder. The ends lost 2 bases at V and 5 bases at J; junction bases unmatched: 8. The CDR3 totals 14 residues. CDR1 and CDR2 (germline): DFQATT, SNEGSKA (reference sequence).